Listed here are 22 T cell receptor beta chains from one sample, sequenced in a study of control samples from healthy donors and cancer patients. Sequenced by immunoSEQ multiplex PCR; TCRdb stores in-frame clones only, minus some. The repertoire holds about 100,000 clones, 85% seen once, with approximately 19% in the top ten. The sequencing sample was made of blood. Every receptor here comes from a man younger than 40 in good health.

V is TRBV13 and J is TRBJ1-2, with D uncertain. The CDR3 extends over 15 amino acids. CDR1 PRHDT and CDR2 FYEKMQ come from the germline V gene (reference sequence). Trimming shortened V by 8 bases and J by 5 bases, and 21 bases separated the two germline ends. The CDR3 protein is CASRLFSEGSYGYTF. CDR3 nucleotide sequence: TGTGCCAGCCGTCTTTTTAGTGAAGGTTCGTATGGCTACACCTTC.

CDR3 DNA: TGTGCCAGCAGCTTGGAGGGGGGGAGCGAGCAGTACTTC. Its protein is CASSLEGGSEQYF. V gene TRBV5-4 combines with J gene TRBJ2-7, with D perhaps matching TRBD2 (7 bases). Germline CDR1 reads SGHNT; CDR2 reads YYREEE (reference sequence). V was clipped by 0 bases and J by 6 bases, with 10 bases between them. The CDR3 consists of 13 residues.

The rearrangement links TRBV30 to TRBJ2-7; 7 positions agree with TRBD1. The CDR3 sequence is 15 residues long. Per germline, CDR1 GTSNPN and CDR2 SVGIG (reference sequence). With V trimmed by 0 bases and J by 4 bases, 9 bases remained unmatched. CDR3 residues: CAWSVQGTPGYEQYF. CDR3 nucleotides: TGTGCCTGGAGTGTACAGGGGACACCCGGGTACGAGCAGTACTTC.

The rearrangement joins TRBV11-2 to TRBJ1-4, with D hard to call. The V gene lost 1 base and the J gene lost 7 bases, with 4 bases spanning the gap. The CDR3 consists of 12 residues. Germline V gene data show CDR1 as SGHAT and CDR2 as FQNNGV. In DNA form, the CDR3 reads TGTGCCAGCAGCTTAGTCGGTGAAAAACTGTTTTTT. Its protein product is CASSLVGEKLFF.

This clone came up a few times. This chain connects TRBV7-9 to TRBJ1-2; tentatively, D is TRBD1 (6 bases). This CDR3 is 14 amino acids long. Germline-derived CDR1 and CDR2 are SEHNR and FQNEAQ (reference sequence). The V and J ends lost 5 bases and 2 bases respectively, with 12 bases between them. Here the CDR3 DNA reads TGTGCCAGCAGCCACAGGGCCCTCAACTATGGCTACACCTTC. This encodes CASSHRALNYGYTF.

This chain connects TRBV7-2 to TRBJ2-1; 8 nucleotides align to TRBD2. V gave up 1 base and J gave up 10 bases; unmatched junction bases: 9. This CDR3 region has 15 residues. Germline V gene lookup returns CDR1 SGHTA and CDR2 FQGNSA. The CDR3 protein is CASSLEGSGAYEQFF. The CDR3 DNA reads as TGTGCCAGCAGCTTAGAAGGTAGCGGGGCATACGAGCAGTTCTTC.

This chain uses TRBV5-1 with TRBJ2-7, with 10 nucleotides matching TRBD1. The CDR3 extends over 14 amino acids. Germline V gene sequence: CDR1 SGHRS, CDR2 YFSETQ. J was trimmed by 3 bases and V by 0 bases; bases with no gene match: 0. The CDR3 DNA reads TGCGCCAGCAGCTTGGGGACAGGGGGCTACGAGCAGTACTTC. Residues: CASSLGTGGYEQYF.

The rearrangement links TRBV7-9 to TRBJ1-5; D is uncertain. The V gene's germline CDR1 is SEHNR and CDR2 FQNEAQ (reference sequence). With 3 bases removed from V and 0 bases from J, the gap between germline ends came to 6 bases. The CDR3 contains 14 residues. The CDR3 reads CASSFDVSNQPQHF. In DNA form, the CDR3 reads TGTGCCAGCAGCTTCGACGTTAGCAATCAGCCCCAGCATTTT.

V gene TRBV10-3 combines with J gene TRBJ1-1, with TRBD1 identical over 7 bases. The ends lost 4 bases at V and 8 bases at J; junction bases unmatched: 13. The CDR3 contains 15 residues. CDR1 and CDR2 from the germline V gene are ENHRY and SYGVKD. CDR3 in DNA: TGTGCCATCAGTGGCTCCCTGTTCGTAGGGGGCGAAGCTTTCTTT. This sequence encodes CAISGSLFVGGEAFF.

This chain uses TRBV9 with TRBJ2-1, with 7 positions matching TRBD1. Per germline, CDR1 SGDLS and CDR2 YYNGEE. V shed 3 bases, J shed 6 bases, and the junction held 3 bases outside the gene matches. The CDR3 runs 13 residues. CDR3 sequence (DNA): TGTGCCAGCAGCGCCGGGACAGTCAATGAGCAGTTCTTC. Its translation: CASSAGTVNEQFF.

In regard to this clone: Relative to the germline gene, one junction end is altered; a read error may explain this. At the DNA level, this CDR3 is encoded by other sequences in the same sample as well. The rearrangement joins TRBV27 to TRBJ1-1; TRBD1 is a possible D gene (6 bases). The CDR3 length is 13 residues. The germline V gene has CDR1 MNHEY and CDR2 SMNVEV (reference sequence). CDR3 sequence: CASSSQGVGEAFF. Written as DNA, the CDR3 is TGTGCTAGCAGTTCACAGGGAGTCGGTGAAGCTTTCTTT.

This clone was detected a few times. The chain carries TRBV5-4 and TRBJ2-5; a weak D match, TRBD2 (5 bases). Trimming cost V 2 bases and J 6 bases, with 8 bases left between them. Germline V lookup: CDR1 SGHNT, CDR2 YYREEE (reference sequence). CDR3 length equals 12 residues. The CDR3 region has the DNA TGTGCCAGCAGCTTCGACTATCAGACCCAGTACTTC. Its protein is CASSFDYQTQYF.

This rearrangement joins TRBV6-1 to TRBJ2-1; D perhaps matches TRBD1 (6 bases). V dropped 2 bases and J dropped 15 bases, with 17 bases sitting between them. The CDR3 contains 13 residues. Looked up from germline, CDR1 is MNHNS and CDR2 is SASEGT. The CDR3 spells CASSESPYRAGFF. Here the CDR3 DNA reads TGTGCCAGCAGTGAATCCCCGTACAGGGCTGGGTTCTTC.

V gene TRBV28 combines with J gene TRBJ1-3; D is possibly TRBD1 (5 bases). The V end was cut by 5 bases, the J end by 3 bases, with 11 bases between. Germline V gene sequence: CDR1 MDHEN, CDR2 SYDVKM. The CDR3 length is 14 residues. CDR3 sequence reads: CASSARVFGNTIYF. The CDR3 DNA reads as TGTGCCAGCAGTGCCAGGGTTTTTGGAAACACCATATATTTT. The whole variable domain, filled in from reference TRBV28 and TRBJ1-3, reads DVKVTQSSRYLVKRTGEKVFLECVQDMDHENMFWYRQDPGLGLRLIYFSYDVKMKEKGDIPEGYSVSREKKERFSLILESASTNQTSMYLCASSARVFGNTIYFGEGSWLTVV.

The V gene is TRBV24-1, the J gene TRBJ1-2; D gene uncertain. Germline V gene sequence: CDR1 KGHDR, CDR2 SFDVKD. The V end was cut by 3 bases, the J end by 4 bases, with 5 bases between. The CDR3 runs to 12 residues. CDR3 DNA sequence: TGTGCCACCAGTGATGCGGGCTATGGCTACACCTTC. It is translated as CATSDAGYGYTF.

This clone occurred once. This chain joins TRBV4-1 and TRBJ2-2, with 8 bases lining up with TRBD1. CDR3 size: 16 residues. CDR1 MGHRA and CDR2 YSYEKL come from the germline V gene. The ends lost 5 bases at V and 2 bases at J; junction bases unmatched: 7. CDR3 DNA: TGCGCCAGCAGCTTAAGTGGGACAGGAAACACCGGGGAGCTGTTTTTT. Residues: CASSLSGTGNTGELFF.

J is TRBJ2-7 and V is TRBV3-1 (or the pseudogene TRBV3-2); 11 nucleotides agree with TRBD2. The V and J ends lost 3 bases and 6 bases, in that order; junction bases with no gene match: 4. There are 14 residues in the CDR3. CDR1 and CDR2 from the germline V gene are LGHDT and YNNKEL (reference sequence). CDR3 sequence: CASSHSGGGFEQYF. CDR3 coding DNA: TGTGCCAGCAGCCATAGCGGGGGGGGGTTCGAGCAGTACTTC.

CDR3 region: CASSMGGYTEAFF. CDR3 sequence (DNA): TGTGCCAGTAGTATGGGGGGGTACACTGAAGCTTTCTTT. The V call is TRBV19, the J call TRBJ1-1; the D gene is possibly TRBD1 (5 bases). The V gene lost 3 bases and the J gene lost 3 bases, with 8 bases spanning the gap. CDR3 size: 13 residues. Per the germline V gene, CDR1 is LNHDA and CDR2 is SQIVND (reference sequence).

This clone was observed a single time. The chain employs TRBV7-9 and TRBJ1-4; possibly TRBD1 for D (5 bases). In germline, CDR1 is SEHNR, CDR2 FQNEAQ (reference sequence). The CDR3 totals 14 residues. The V end lost 2 bases, the J end lost 4 bases, and 8 bases lay between the germline ends. Written as DNA, the CDR3 is TGTGCCAGCAGCTTAACAGGACTTAATGAAAAACTGTTTTTT. Its protein product is CASSLTGLNEKLFF.

The chain has TRBV5-6 and TRBJ1-1, with D unresolved. Germline CDR1 reads SGHDT; CDR2 reads YYEEEE. Between the trimmed V and J ends, which lost 1 base and 1 base, there was a span of 8 bases. This CDR3 is 14 amino acids long. The CDR3 protein is CASSLQYQNTEAFF. The CDR3 coding sequence is TGTGCCAGCAGCTTGCAGTATCAGAACACTGAAGCTTTCTTT. The full variable domain, with the rest looked up from reference TRBV5-6 and TRBJ1-1, is DAGVTQSPTHLIKTRGQQVTLRCSPKSGHDTVSWYQQALGQGPQFIFQYYEEEERQRGNFPDRFSGHQFPNYSSELNVNALLLGDSALYLCASSLQYQNTEAFFGQGTRLTVV.

The CDR3, as DNA: TGTGCCAGCAGCCGCAACACAGGGGGCGGGACTGAAGCTTTCTTT. It encodes CASSRNTGGGTEAFF. The rearrangement uses TRBV3-1 (or the pseudogene TRBV3-2) and TRBJ1-1, with 9 bases identical to TRBD1. CDR3 length: 15 residues. The V and J ends lost 4 bases and 5 bases, in that order; junction bases with no gene match: 8. Germline CDR1 reads LGHDT; CDR2 reads YNNKEL (reference sequence).

The rearrangement uses TRBV5-1 and TRBJ2-3; 8 nucleotides agree with TRBD2. The CDR3 has 18 amino acids. V gave up 0 bases and J gave up 2 bases; unmatched junction bases: 11. From germline, CDR1 is SGHRS and CDR2 YFSETQ. As DNA, the CDR3 is TGCGCCAGCAGCTTGGCCGGGGGAGCGGGGGTCTTCACAGATACGCAGTATTTT. It is translated as CASSLAGGAGVFTDTQYF.